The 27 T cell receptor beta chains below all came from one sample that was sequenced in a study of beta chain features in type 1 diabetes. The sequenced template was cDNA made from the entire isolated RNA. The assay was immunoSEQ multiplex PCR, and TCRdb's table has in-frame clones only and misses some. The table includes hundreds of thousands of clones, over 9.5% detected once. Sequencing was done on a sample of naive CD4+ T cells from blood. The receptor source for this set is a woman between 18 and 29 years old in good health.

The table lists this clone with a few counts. CDR3 nucleotides: TGTGCCAGTAGTATAACAGGGCCGGGGAATGAGCAGTTCTTC. It codes for CASSITGPGNEQFF. The rearrangement uses TRBV19 and TRBJ2-1; weak D call: TRBD1 (6 bases). The V end lost 2 bases, the J end lost 7 bases, and 12 bases lay between the germline ends. This CDR3 is built from 14 residues. From germline, CDR1 is LNHDA and CDR2 SQIVND (reference sequence).

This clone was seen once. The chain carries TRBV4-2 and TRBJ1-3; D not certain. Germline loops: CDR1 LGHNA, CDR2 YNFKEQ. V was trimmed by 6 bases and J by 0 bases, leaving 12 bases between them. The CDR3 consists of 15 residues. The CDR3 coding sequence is TGTGCCAGCAGGCCAACAAGATTCTCTGGAAACACCATATATTTT. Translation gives CASRPTRFSGNTIYF.

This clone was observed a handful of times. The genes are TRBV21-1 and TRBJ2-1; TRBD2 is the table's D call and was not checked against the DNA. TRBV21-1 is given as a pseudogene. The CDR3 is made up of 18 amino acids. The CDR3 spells CASSKAEKLAGKSNEQFF. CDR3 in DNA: TGTGCCAGCAGCAAAGCCGAGAAACTAGCGGGAAAGAGTAATGAGCAGTTCTTC.

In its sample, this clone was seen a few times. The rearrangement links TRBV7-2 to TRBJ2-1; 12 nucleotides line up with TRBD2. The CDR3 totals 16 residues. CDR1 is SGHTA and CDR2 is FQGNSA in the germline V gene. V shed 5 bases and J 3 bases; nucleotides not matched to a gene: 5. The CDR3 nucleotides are TGTGCCAGCAGCAAAAGGACTAGCGGGATCTACAATGAGCAGTTCTTC. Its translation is CASSKRTSGIYNEQFF.

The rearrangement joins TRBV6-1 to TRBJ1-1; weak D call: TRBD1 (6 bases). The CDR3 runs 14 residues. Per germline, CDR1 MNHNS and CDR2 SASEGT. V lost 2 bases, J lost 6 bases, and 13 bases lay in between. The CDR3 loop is CASSEKGRGAEAFF. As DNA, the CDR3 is TGTGCCAGCAGTGAAAAGGGCAGGGGCGCTGAAGCTTTCTTT.

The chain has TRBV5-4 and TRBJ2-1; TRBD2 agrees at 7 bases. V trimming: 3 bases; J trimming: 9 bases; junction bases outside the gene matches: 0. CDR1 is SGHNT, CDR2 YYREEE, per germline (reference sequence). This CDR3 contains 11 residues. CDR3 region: CASSSGGEQFF. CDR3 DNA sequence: TGTGCCAGCAGCTCGGGAGGTGAGCAGTTCTTC.

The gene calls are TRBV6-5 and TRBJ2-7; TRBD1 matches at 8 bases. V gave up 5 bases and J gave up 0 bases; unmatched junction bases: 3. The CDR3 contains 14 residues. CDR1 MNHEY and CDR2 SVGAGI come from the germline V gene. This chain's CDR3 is CASSRTGSSYEQYV. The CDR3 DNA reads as TGTGCCAGCAGTCGGACAGGGAGCTCCTACGAGCAGTACGTC.

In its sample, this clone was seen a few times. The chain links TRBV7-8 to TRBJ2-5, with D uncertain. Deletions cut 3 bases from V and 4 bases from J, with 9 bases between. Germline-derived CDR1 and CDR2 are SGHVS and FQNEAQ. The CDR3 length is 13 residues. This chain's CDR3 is CASSFLFLETQYF. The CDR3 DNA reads TGTGCCAGCAGCTTTCTATTCTTAGAGACCCAGTACTTC.

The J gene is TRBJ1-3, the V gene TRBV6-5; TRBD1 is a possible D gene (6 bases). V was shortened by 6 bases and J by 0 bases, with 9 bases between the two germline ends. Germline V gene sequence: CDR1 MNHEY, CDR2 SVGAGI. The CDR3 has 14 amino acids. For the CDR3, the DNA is TGTGCCAGCAGGACAGGTATCTCTGGAAACACCATATATTTT. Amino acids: CASRTGISGNTIYF.

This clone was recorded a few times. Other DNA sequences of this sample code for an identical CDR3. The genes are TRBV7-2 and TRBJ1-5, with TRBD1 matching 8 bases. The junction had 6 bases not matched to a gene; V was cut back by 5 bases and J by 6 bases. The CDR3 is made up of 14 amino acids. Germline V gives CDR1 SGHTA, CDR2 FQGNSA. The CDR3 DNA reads TGTGCCAGCAGCCCTGACAGGGGTGGTCAGCCCCAGCATTTT. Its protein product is CASSPDRGGQPQHF.

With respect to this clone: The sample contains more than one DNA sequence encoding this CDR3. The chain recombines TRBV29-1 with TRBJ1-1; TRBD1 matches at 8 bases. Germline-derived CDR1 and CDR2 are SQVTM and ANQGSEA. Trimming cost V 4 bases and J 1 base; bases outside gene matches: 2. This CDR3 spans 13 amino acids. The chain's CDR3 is CSVGTGTNTEAFF. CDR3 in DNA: TGCAGCGTTGGGACAGGGACGAACACTGAAGCTTTCTTT. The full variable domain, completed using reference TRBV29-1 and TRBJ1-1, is SAVISQKPSRDICQRGTSLTIQCQVDSQVTMMFWYRQQPGQSLTLIATANQGSEATYESGFVIDKFPISRPNLTFSTLTVSNMSPEDSSIYLCSVGTGTNTEAFFGQGTRLTVV.

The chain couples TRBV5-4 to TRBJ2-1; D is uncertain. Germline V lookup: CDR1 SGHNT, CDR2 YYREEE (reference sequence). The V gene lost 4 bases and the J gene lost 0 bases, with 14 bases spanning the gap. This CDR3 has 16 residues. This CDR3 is CASSISYSYSYNEQFF. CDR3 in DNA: TGTGCCAGCAGCATCTCTTACAGCTACTCCTACAATGAGCAGTTCTTC. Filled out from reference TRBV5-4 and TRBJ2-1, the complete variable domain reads ETGVTQSPTHLIKTRGQQVTLRCSSQSGHNTVSWYQQALGQGPQFIFQYYREEENGRGNFPPRFSGLQFPNYSSELNVNALELDDSALYLCASSISYSYSYNEQFFGPGTRLTVL.

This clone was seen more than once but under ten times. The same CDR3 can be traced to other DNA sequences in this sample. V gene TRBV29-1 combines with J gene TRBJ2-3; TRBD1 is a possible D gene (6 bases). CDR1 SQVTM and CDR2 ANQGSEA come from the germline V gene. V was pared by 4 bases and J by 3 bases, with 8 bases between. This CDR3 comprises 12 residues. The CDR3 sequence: CSVGGGTDTQYF. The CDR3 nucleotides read TGCAGCGTTGGAGGGGGAACAGATACGCAGTATTTT.

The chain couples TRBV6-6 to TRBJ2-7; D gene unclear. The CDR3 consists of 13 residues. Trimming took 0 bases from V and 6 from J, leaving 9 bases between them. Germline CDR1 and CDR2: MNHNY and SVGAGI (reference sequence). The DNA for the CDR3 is TGTGCCAGCAGTTACTCGGACGCCCTCGAGCAGTACTTC. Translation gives CASSYSDALEQYF.

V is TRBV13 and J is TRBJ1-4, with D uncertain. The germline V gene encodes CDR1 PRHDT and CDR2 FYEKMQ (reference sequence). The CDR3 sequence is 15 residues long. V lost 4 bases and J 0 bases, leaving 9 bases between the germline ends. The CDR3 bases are TGTGCCAGCAGCTCGGAAGGCGCAACTAATGAAAAACTGTTTTTT. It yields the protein CASSSEGATNEKLFF.

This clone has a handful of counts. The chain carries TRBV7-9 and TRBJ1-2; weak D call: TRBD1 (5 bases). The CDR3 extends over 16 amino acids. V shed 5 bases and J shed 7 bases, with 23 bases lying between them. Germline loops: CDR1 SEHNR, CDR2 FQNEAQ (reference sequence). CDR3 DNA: TGTGCCAGCAGCCCGGGCGGTAGGGGTCTAAGAAGTGGCTACACCTTC. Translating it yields CASSPGGRGLRSGYTF. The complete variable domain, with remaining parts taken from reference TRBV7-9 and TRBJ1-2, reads DTGVSQNPRHKITKRGQNVTFRCDPISEHNRLYWYRQTLGQGPEFLTYFQNEAQLEKSRLLSDRFSAERPKGSFSTLEIQRTEQGDSAMYLCASSPGGRGLRSGYTFGSGTRLTVV.

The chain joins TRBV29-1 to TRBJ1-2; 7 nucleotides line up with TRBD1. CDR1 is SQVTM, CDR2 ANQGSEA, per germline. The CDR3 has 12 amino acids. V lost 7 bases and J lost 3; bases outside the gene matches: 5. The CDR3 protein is CSAGGQDYGYTF. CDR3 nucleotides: TGCAGCGCCGGAGGACAGGACTATGGCTACACCTTC.

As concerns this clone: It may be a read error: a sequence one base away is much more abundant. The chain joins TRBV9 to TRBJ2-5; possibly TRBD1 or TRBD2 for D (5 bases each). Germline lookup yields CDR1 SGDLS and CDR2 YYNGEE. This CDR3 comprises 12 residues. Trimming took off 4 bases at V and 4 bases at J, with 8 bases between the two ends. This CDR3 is CASSPRGETQYF. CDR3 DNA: TGTGCCAGCAGCCCGAGGGGAGAGACCCAGTACTTC.

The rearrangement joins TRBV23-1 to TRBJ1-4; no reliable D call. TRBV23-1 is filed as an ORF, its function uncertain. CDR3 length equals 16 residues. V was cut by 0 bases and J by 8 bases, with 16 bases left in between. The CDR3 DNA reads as TGCGCCAGCAGTCAATCGCGAGAGAGGGTCGGAGAAAAACTGTTTTTT. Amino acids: CASSQSRERVGEKLFF.

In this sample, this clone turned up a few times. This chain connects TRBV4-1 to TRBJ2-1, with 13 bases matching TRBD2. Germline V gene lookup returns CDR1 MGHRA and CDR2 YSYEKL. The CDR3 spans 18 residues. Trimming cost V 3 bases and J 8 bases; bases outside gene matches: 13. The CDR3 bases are TGCGCCAGCAGCCAGTACTCGGGACTAGCGGGGACCTGGGATGAGCAGTTCTTC. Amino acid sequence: CASSQYSGLAGTWDEQFF.

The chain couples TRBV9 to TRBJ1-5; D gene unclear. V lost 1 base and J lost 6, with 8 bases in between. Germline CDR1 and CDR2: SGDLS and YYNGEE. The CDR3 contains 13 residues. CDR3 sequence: CASSVSVGQPQHF. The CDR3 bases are TGTGCCAGCAGCGTAAGCGTGGGTCAGCCCCAGCATTTT.

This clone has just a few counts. CDR3 nucleotide sequence: TGTGCCAGTAGTATTGCGGGGGGAAACATTCAGTACTTC. Protein product: CASSIAGGNIQYF. The chain joins TRBV19 to TRBJ2-4; 8 positions match TRBD2. V trimming: 3 bases; J trimming: 6 bases; junction bases outside the gene matches: 1. The germline V gene encodes CDR1 LNHDA and CDR2 SQIVND (reference sequence). This CDR3 comprises 13 residues.

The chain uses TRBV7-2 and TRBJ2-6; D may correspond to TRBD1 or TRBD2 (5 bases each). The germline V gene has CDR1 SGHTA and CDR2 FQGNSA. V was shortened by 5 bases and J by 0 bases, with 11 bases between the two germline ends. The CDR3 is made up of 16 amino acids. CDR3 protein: CASSPGPPSGANVLTF. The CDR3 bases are TGTGCCAGCAGCCCGGGACCACCCTCTGGGGCCAACGTCCTGACTTTC.

For the CDR3, the DNA is TGTGCCAGTAGCAAGGGGACAGGGCCGTACAATGAGCAGTTCTTC. Its translation: CASSKGTGPYNEQFF. The chain has TRBV19 and TRBJ2-1; 9 positions match TRBD1. This CDR3 spans 15 amino acids. Losses at the gene ends were 6 bases for V and 4 bases for J; bases not matched to a gene: 7. Germline V gives CDR1 LNHDA, CDR2 SQIVND (reference sequence). The complete variable domain, with remaining parts taken from reference TRBV19 and TRBJ2-1, reads DGGITQSPKYLFRKEGQNVTLSCEQNLNHDAMYWYRQDPGQGLRLIYYSQIVNDFQKGDIAEGYSVSREKKESFPLTVTSAQKNPTAFYLCASSKGTGPYNEQFFGPGTRLTVL.

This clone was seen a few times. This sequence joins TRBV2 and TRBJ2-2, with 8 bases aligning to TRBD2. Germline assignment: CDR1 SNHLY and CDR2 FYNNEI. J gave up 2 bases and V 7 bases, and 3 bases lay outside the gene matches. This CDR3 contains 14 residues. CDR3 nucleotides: TGTGCCAGCAAAGCGGGAGATAACACCGGGGAGCTGTTTTTT. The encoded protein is CASKAGDNTGELFF. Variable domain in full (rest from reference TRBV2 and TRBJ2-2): EPEVTQTPSHQVTQMGQEVILRCVPISNHLYFYWYRQILGQKVEFLVSFYNNEISEKSEIFDDQFSVERPDGSNFTLKIRSTKLEDSAMYFCASKAGDNTGELFFGEGSRLTVL.

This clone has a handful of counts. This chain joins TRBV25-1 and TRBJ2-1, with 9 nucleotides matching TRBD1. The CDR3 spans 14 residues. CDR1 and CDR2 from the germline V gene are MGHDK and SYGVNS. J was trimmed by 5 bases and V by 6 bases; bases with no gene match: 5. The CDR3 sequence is CASSGTGRDNEQFF. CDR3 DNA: TGTGCCAGCAGCGGGACAGGGCGGGACAATGAGCAGTTCTTC.

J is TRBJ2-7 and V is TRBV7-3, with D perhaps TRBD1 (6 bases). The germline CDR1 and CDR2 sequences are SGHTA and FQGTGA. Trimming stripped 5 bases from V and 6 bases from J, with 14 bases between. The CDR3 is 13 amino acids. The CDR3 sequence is CASSQNRVGEQYF. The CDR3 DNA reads TGTGCCAGCAGCCAAAACAGGGTAGGCGAGCAGTACTTC.